This T cell receptor (beta chain) was captured in a study of CD8+ T cells in alopecia areata. In each case, RNA was isolated and then reverse transcribed into cDNA as the sequencing template. Assay: immunoSEQ multiplex PCR; the TCRdb copy retains only in-frame clones and omits some. Of about 200,000 clones detected, approximately 56% appear once; the ten largest clones hold 3% to 3.5%. Findings of the study overall: Within the top 100, expanded CD8+ clones significantly decreased with tofacitinib, as did scalp clonality. Because of a solitary nonresponder, the connection of baseline CD8+ expansion to response stays uncertain.

The treatment denotes: oral pan-JAK inhibitor, 5-10 mg twice daily. Peripheral blood and lesional scalp punch biopsies came from alopecia areata patients. Worth noting for this clone: No antigen is known for it.

The CDR3 contains 11 residues. The germline V gene encodes CDR1 DFQATT and CDR2 SNEGSKA (reference sequence). The V and J ends lost 3 bases and 7 bases respectively, with 9 bases between them. The chain employs TRBV20-1 and TRBJ1-1; D is unclear. The source material was CD4+ T cells sorted from blood, sampled at week 4, from a patient treated with tofacitinib. The receptor was isolated from a human donor with alopecia areata. The CDR3 reads CSASWNGEAFF. DNA of the CDR3: TGCAGTGCTAGTTGGAATGGTGAAGCTTTCTTT.